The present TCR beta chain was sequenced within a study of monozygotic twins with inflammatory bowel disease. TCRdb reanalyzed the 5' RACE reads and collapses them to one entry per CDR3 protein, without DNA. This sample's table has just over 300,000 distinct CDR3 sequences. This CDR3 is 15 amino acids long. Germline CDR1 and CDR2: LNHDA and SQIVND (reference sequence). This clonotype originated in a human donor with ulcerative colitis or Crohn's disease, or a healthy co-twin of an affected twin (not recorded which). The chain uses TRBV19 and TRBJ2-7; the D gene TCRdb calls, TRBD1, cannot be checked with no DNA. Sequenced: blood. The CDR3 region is CASSIGGTGSYEQYF.